This section outlines one T cell receptor beta chain sequence together with its context. Assay: immunoSEQ multiplex PCR; the TCRdb copy retains only in-frame clones and omits some. The top ten hold more than 0.01% of the sample, which has 700,000 or so clones, approximately 83% seen once. J gave up 2 bases and V 4 bases, and 13 bases lay outside the gene matches. The CDR3 runs to 18 residues. CDR1 and CDR2 from the germline V gene are SGDLS and YYNGEE. This specimen belongs to a study of shared T cell receptors in the human thymus. The data were also submitted as part of a second study, on human thymus T cells. That study adds: Obtained as resections during corrective heart surgery, the thymus tissue was then studied. Gene usage for V and J segments appeared biased in thymic and blood repertoires.

The sample comprised thymocytes. The sequence was obtained from a girl younger than two with a congenital heart defect. This sequence joins TRBV9 and TRBJ2-3; 10 bases match TRBD2. Written as DNA, the CDR3 is TGTGCCAGCAGCAACAGGCTTAGGACTAGCGGTACCACAGATACGCAGTATTTT. It yields the protein CASSNRLRTSGTTDTQYF.